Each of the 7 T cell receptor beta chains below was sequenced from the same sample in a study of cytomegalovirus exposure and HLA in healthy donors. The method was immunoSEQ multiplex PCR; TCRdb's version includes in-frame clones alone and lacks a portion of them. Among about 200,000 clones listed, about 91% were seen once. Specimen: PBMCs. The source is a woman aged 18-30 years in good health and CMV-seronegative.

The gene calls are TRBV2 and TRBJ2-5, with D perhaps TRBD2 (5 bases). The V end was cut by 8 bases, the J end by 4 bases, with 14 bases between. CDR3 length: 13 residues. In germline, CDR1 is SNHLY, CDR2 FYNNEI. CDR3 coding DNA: TGTGCCAGCCTTGGGCCCGGAGGAGAGACCCAGTACTTC. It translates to CASLGPGGETQYF.

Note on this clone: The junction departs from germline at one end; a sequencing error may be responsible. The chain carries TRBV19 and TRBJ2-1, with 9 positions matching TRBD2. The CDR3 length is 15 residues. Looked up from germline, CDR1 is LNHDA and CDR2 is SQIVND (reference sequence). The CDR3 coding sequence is TGTGCCAGTAGGTTAGCGGGGGCCTCCAACAATGAGCAGTTCTTC. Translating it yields CASRLAGASNNEQFF. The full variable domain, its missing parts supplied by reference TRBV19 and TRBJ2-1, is DGGITQSPKYLFRKEGQNVTLSCEQNLNHDAMYWYRQDPGQGLRLIYYSQIVNDFQKGDIAEGYSVSREKKESFPLTVTSAQKNPTAFYLCASRLAGASNNEQFFGPGTRLTVL.

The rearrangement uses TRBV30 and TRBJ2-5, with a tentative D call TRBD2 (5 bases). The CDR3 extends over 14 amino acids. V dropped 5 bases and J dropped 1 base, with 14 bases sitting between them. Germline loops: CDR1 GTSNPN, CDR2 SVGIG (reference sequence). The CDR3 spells CAWAEGGLQETQYF. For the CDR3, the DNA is TGTGCCTGGGCAGAAGGCGGGCTCCAAGAGACCCAGTACTTC.

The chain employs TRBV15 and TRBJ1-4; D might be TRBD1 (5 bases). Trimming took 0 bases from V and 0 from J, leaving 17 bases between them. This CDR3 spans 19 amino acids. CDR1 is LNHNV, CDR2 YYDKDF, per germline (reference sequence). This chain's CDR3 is CATSRDLIMGGTTNEKLFF. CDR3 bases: TGTGCCACCAGCAGAGATCTGATAATGGGGGGAACAACTAATGAAAAACTGTTTTTT.

The CDR3 is CASSEQGSTEAFF. In DNA form, the CDR3 reads TGTGCCAGCAGTGAACAGGGAAGTACTGAAGCTTTCTTT. The genes are TRBV2 and TRBJ1-1, with D possibly TRBD1 on 5 matching bases. The CDR3 sequence is 13 residues long. The V gene lost 2 bases and the J gene lost 5 bases, with 9 bases spanning the gap. CDR1 is SNHLY and CDR2 is FYNNEI in the germline V gene.

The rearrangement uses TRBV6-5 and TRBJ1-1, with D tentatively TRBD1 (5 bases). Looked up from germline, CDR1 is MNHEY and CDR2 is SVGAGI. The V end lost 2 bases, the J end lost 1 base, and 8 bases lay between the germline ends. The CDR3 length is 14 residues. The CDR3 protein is CASSYVQGNTEAFF. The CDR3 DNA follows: TGTGCCAGCAGTTACGTTCAGGGGAACACTGAAGCTTTCTTT.

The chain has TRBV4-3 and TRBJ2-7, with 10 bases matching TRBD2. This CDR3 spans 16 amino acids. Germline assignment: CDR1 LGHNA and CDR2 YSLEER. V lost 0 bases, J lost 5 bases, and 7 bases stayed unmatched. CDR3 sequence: CASSQDLASGSDEQYF. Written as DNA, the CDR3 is TGCGCCAGCAGCCAAGATCTGGCTAGCGGGAGCGACGAGCAGTACTTC.